This is a list of T cell receptor beta chains from one sample in a study of identical twins. TCRdb re-called the 5' RACE reads through MiXCR, storing one row per CDR3 protein. The table includes hundreds of thousands of distinct CDR3 sequences, roughly 7.5% detected once. Another study also made use of these data, one on yellow fever vaccine responses in identical twins.

The sample was CD8+ T cells sorted from blood. Every receptor here comes from a woman aged 18-29 years in good health. Each CDR3 is given with its conserved first and last residue. Fields, in order: D gene, clone size, V gene, J gene, CDR3 protein, CDR3 DNA. The D gene is left open where the match is weak. Clone size appears in some rows only: once, few, many, or a class for an expanded clone.

TRBD1,many,TRBV10-2,TRBJ1-5,CASSATGGPGYQPQHF,TGCGCCAGCAGTGCAACAGGGGGCCCAGGGTATCAGCCCCAGCATTTT
.,few,TRBV7-9,TRBJ2-2,CASSFGSGELFF,TGTGCCAGCAGCTTCGGAAGCGGGGAGCTGTTTTTT
.,many,TRBV3-1,TRBJ2-2,CASSLWDGSGELFF,TGTGCCAGCAGCCTTTGGGATGGTAGCGGGGAGCTGTTTTTT
TRBD1,many,TRBV12-3/TRBV12-4,TRBJ2-7,CASSWAGGYEQYF,TGTGCCAGCAGTTGGGCAGGGGGCTACGAGCAGTACTTC
.,many,TRBV2,TRBJ1-2,CATDDGDYGYTF,TGTGCCACCGATGATGGGGACTATGGCTACACCTTC
.,many,TRBV7-9,TRBJ2-7,CASSPRGWYEQYF,TGTGCCAGCAGCCCGCGAGGTTGGTACGAGCAGTACTTC
.,many,TRBV7-8,TRBJ2-3,CASSTGRDPSVDIKDTQYF,TGTGCCAGCAGCACCGGGCGCGACCCTTCGGTCGACATAAAGGATACGCAGTATTTT
TRBD2,many,TRBV29-1,TRBJ2-1,CSVEGTSGSYNEQFF,TGCAGCGTTGAGGGGACTAGCGGGAGCTACAATGAGCAGTTCTTC
.,many,TRBV29-1,TRBJ1-1,CSAMISLGYTEAFF,TGCAGCGCCATGATCTCTTTAGGGTACACTGAAGCTTTCTTT
.,many,TRBV4-1,TRBJ1-1,CASSQGLSAQSLNTEAFF,TGCGCCAGCAGCCAAGGTCTGTCAGCACAAAGCTTGAACACTGAAGCTTTCTTT
.,.,TRBV15,TRBJ2-1,CATRVGVEQFF,TGTGCCACCAGGGTAGGGGTAGAGCAGTTCTTC
.,once,TRBV13,TRBJ2-1,CASSLGRRDNEQFF,TGTGCCAGCAGCTTGGGACGGCGGGACAATGAGCAGTTCTTC
.,.,TRBV7-6,TRBJ2-5,CASSLVYGEETQYF,TGTGCCAGCAGCTTAGTATACGGGGAAGAGACCCAGTACTTC
TRBD2,few,TRBV12-3/TRBV12-4,TRBJ2-1,CASNPGGPRNEQFF,TGTGCCAGCAACCCGGGGGGGCCGCGGAATGAGCAGTTCTTC